A selection of T cell receptor beta chains follows, all from one sample in a study of shared clonotypes between healthy human individuals. The assay was immunoSEQ multiplex PCR, and TCRdb's table has in-frame clones only and misses some. The sample yields about 820,000 clones, roughly 92% seen once. The specimen was naive CD8+ T cells sorted from blood. These TCRs come from a man aged 25-45 years in good health. CDR3s leave out the opening cysteine and the closing phenylalanine or tryptophan. A D gene is named only where the DNA matches it firmly.

J | D | V | CDR3
TRBJ2-5 | NA | TRBV11-2 | ASSFGWDGETQY
TRBJ2-3 | NA | TRBV11-2 | ASSSRANREDTQY
TRBJ1-4 | TRBD1 | TRBV28 | ASSLGRQGFGLLF
TRBJ1-5 | NA | TRBV6-1 | ASSEALQGYGNQPQH
TRBJ2-1 | NA | TRBV10-2 | ASQNNEQF
TRBJ1-5 | NA | TRBV28 | ASCDLSWDPYSNQPQH
TRBJ2-1 | NA | TRBV15 | AVGGHEQF
TRBJ2-3 | NA | TRBV6-4 | ASSDFNTDTQY
TRBJ2-3 | TRBD1 | TRBV29-1 | SVGRDSSTDTQY
TRBJ2-5 | NA | TRBV4-3 | ASSQGPFLGEQY
TRBJ2-1 | TRBD1 | TRBV9 | ASSVTGQGAYNEQF
TRBJ2-1 | TRBD2 | TRBV27 | ASRRGLAAYNEQF
TRBJ1-2 | NA | TRBV27 | ASSPAAGRLGGYT
TRBJ1-2 | NA | TRBV4-3 | ASSQVLDSPNYGYT
TRBJ2-1 | TRBD2 | TRBV7-2 | ASSTPGLAENEQF
TRBJ2-2 | NA | TRBV2 | ASVWRPGELF
TRBJ2-7 | NA | TRBV5-4 | ASSVGSVHYEQY
TRBJ2-5 | NA | TRBV9 | ASSMGLLQETQY
TRBJ2-3 | TRBD1 | TRBV4-1 | ASKGANTDTQY
TRBJ2-7 | TRBD2 | TRBV4-1 | ASSQQLAGLFEQY
TRBJ1-5 | NA | TRBV27 | ASSLLGRGSNQPQH
TRBJ1-2 | NA | TRBV6-5 | ASSYSPGADGYT
TRBJ2-7 | TRBD2 | TRBV19 | ASSTWTSGRNFYEQY
NA | NA | TRBV7-9 | ASRQETGTQY
TRBJ2-3 | TRBD1 | TRBV6-6 | ASSSLDRVADTQY
TRBJ2-1 | NA | TRBV5-4 | ASNPDRSLYNEQF
TRBJ2-2 | TRBD2 | TRBV11-3 | ASSPHERGNTGELF
TRBJ1-5 | NA | TRBV15 | ATSRDRSGPQH
TRBJ2-1 | TRBD1 | TRBV7-9 | ASLLAVQGGEQF
TRBJ2-5 | TRBD1 | TRBV4-1 | ASSQPGTGETQY
TRBJ2-1 | TRBD2 | TRBV5-1 | ASSLGLASYNEQF
TRBJ2-7 | TRBD1 | TRBV11-2 | ASSLGTGGYEQY
TRBJ2-5 | NA | TRBV7-9 | ASSLSSAETQY
TRBJ2-3 | TRBD2 | TRBV5-4 | ASSTTSGRARDTQY
TRBJ2-1 | NA | TRBV11-2 | AGGGERDEQF
TRBJ1-1 | NA | TRBV5-6 | ASSSLDSAAF
TRBJ2-1 | TRBD2 | TRBV9 | ASSVWSSGGHNEQF
TRBJ2-7 | TRBD2 | TRBV7-9 | ASSFAGDSYEQY
TRBJ2-1 | NA | TRBV4-1 | ASSYPGSRRNEQF
TRBJ2-7 | NA | TRBV11-2 | ASSIADRSYPYEQY